This T cell receptor beta chain stems from a study of T cell repertoires in cytomegalovirus infection. About the research overall: Shared public TCR beta signatures pointed to both CMV infection and a matching HLA type.

Each CDR3 protein is one row after TCRdb ran MiXCR on the reads. The repertoire holds 700,000 to 850,000 distinct CDR3 sequences, with approximately 30% as singletons. Losses at the gene ends were 0 bases for V and 2 bases for J; bases not matched to a gene: 3. This CDR3 comprises 15 residues. CDR1 is DFQATT, CDR2 SNEGSKA, per germline (reference sequence). General study findings and limits: Summed frequency of public TCR beta families distinguished CMV carriers with the relevant HLA. CMV-specific TCR beta clonotypes restricted by HLA-C were the ones dominating the ex vivo response.

This clonotype was detected only a few times. Its antigen is as yet unknown. The receptor was derived from a human donor in good health (CMV status not recorded). Some clones in this sample may be carry-over from other donors' samples. This sequence joins TRBV20-1 and TRBJ2-7, with 11 bases identical to TRBD2. Specimen: cultured CD8+ T cells from PBMCs, collected from culture after CMV antigen stimulation. CDR3 loop: CSARDQLAGAYEQYF. The CDR3 DNA reads TGCAGTGCTAGAGATCAACTAGCGGGGGCCTACGAGCAGTACTTC.